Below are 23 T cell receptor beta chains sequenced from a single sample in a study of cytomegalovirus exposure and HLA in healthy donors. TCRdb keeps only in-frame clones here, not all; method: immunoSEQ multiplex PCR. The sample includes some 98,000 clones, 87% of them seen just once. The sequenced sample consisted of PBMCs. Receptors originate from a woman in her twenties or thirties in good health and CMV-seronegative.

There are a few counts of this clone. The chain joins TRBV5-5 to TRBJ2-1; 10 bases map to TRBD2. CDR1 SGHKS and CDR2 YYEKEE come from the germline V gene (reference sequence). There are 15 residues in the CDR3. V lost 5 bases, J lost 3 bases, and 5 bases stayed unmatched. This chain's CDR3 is CASSFSGGRYNEQFF. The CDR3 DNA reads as TGTGCCAGCAGTTTTAGCGGGGGGCGCTACAATGAGCAGTTCTTC.

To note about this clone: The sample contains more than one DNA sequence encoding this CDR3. The chain's CDR3 is CASSQTGLSEKLFF. The CDR3 DNA follows: TGCGCCAGCAGCCAAACAGGCCTCAGTGAAAAACTGTTTTTT. The rearrangement links TRBV4-1 to TRBJ1-4; D possibly corresponds to TRBD1 (5 bases). The germline V and J ends were trimmed by 2 bases and 7 bases, with 11 bases remaining between them. Germline V gene lookup returns CDR1 MGHRA and CDR2 YSYEKL. This CDR3 comprises 14 residues.

CDR3 amino acids: CASSYVVGVGESEAFF. DNA of the CDR3: TGTGCCAGCAGTTATGTAGTGGGCGTAGGGGAATCTGAAGCTTTCTTT. The chain employs TRBV6-5 and TRBJ1-1, with a possible D match to TRBD1 (5 bases). CDR3 length: 16 amino acids. V was shortened by 3 bases and J by 6 bases, with 20 bases between the two germline ends. The germline V gene has CDR1 MNHEY and CDR2 SVGAGI.

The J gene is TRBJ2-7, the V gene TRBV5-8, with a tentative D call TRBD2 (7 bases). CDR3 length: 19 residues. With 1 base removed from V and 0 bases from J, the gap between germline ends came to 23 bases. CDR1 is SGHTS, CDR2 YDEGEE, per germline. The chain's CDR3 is CASSLSTWLRGDYSYEQYF. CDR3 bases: TGTGCCAGCAGCTTGTCGACCTGGTTAAGGGGGGACTACTCCTACGAGCAGTACTTC.

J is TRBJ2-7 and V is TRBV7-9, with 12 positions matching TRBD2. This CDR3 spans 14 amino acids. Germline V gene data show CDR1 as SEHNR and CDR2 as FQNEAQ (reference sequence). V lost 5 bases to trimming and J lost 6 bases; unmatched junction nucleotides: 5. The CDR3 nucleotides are TGTGCCAGCAGCCGAGGACTAGCGGGAACCGAGCAGTACTTC. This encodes CASSRGLAGTEQYF.

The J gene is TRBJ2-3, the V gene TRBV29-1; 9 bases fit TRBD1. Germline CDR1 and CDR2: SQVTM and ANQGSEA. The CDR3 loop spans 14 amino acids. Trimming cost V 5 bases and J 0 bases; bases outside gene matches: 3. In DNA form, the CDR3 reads TGCAGCGTTTCTGGACAGGGGAGCACAGATACGCAGTATTTT. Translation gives CSVSGQGSTDTQYF.

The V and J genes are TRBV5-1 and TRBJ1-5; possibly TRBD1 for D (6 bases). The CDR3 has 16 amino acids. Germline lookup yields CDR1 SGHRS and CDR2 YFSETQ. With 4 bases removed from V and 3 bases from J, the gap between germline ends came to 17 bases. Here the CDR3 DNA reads TGCGCCAGCAGCCCGCTTCCAACAGGGAACAATCAGCCCCAGCATTTT. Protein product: CASSPLPTGNNQPQHF.

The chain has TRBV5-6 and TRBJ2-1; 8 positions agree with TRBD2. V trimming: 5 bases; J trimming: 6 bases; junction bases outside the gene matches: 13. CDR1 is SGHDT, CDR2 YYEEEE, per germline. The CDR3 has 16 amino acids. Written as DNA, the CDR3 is TGTGCCAGCAGTATTCAGACCGGGACTAGACGCAATGAGCAGTTCTTC. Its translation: CASSIQTGTRRNEQFF.

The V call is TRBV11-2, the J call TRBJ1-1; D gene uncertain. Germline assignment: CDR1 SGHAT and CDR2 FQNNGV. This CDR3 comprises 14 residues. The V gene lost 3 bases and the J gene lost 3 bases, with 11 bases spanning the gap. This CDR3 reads CASSLGYGDTEAFF. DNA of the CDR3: TGTGCCAGCAGCTTGGGCTACGGGGACACTGAAGCTTTCTTT.

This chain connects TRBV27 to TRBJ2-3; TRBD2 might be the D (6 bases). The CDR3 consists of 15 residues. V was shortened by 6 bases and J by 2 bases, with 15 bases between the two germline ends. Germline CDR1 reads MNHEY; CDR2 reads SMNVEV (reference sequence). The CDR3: CASSLGGGFTDTQYF. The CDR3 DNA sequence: TGTGCCAGCAGCCTGGGAGGAGGATTCACAGATACGCAGTATTTT.

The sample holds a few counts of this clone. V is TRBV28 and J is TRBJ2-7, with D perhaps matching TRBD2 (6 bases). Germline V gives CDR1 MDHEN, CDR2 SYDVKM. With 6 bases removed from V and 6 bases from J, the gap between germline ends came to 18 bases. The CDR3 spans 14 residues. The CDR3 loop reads CASSSGGPQAEQYF. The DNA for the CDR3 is TGTGCCAGCAGCAGCGGAGGGCCTCAAGCCGAGCAGTACTTC. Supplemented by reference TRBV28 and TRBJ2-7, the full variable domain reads DVKVTQSSRYLVKRTGEKVFLECVQDMDHENMFWYRQDPGLGLRLIYFSYDVKMKEKGDIPEGYSVSREKKERFSLILESASTNQTSMYLCASSSGGPQAEQYFGPGTRLTVT.

CDR3 loop: CASSYRRNTEAFF. The CDR3 bases are TGTGCCAGCAGTTACAGGAGGAACACTGAAGCTTTCTTT. V is TRBV6-5 and J is TRBJ1-1; the D is unclear. V shed 2 bases and J shed 1 base, with 5 bases lying between them. The CDR3 is 13 residues long. The germline gives CDR1 MNHEY, CDR2 SVGAGI.

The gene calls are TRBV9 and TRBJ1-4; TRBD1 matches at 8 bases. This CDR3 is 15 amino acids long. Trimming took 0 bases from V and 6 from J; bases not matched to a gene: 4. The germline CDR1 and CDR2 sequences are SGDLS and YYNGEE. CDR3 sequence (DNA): TGTGCCAGCAGCGTAGAGCCAGGGGGCTATGAAAAACTGTTTTTT. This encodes CASSVEPGGYEKLFF.

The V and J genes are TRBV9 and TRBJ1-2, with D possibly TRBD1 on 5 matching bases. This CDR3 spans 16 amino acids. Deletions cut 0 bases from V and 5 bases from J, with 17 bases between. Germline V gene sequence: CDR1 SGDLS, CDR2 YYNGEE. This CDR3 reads CASSVEGNPGLYGYTF. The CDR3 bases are TGTGCCAGCAGCGTAGAGGGGAACCCAGGGTTGTATGGCTACACCTTC.

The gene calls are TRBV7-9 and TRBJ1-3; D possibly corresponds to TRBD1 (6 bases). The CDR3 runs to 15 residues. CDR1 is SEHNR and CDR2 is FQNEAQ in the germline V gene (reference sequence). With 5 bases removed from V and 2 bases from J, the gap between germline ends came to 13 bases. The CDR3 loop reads CASSPQGGTGNTIYF. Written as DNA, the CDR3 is TGTGCCAGCAGCCCGCAAGGGGGAACTGGAAACACCATATATTTT.

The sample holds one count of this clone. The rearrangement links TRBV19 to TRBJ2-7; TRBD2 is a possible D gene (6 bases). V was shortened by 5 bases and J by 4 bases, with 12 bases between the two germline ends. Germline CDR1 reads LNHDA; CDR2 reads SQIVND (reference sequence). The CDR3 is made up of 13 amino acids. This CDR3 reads CASSPEGQYEQYF. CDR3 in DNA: TGTGCCAGTAGTCCGGAGGGCCAATACGAGCAGTACTTC.

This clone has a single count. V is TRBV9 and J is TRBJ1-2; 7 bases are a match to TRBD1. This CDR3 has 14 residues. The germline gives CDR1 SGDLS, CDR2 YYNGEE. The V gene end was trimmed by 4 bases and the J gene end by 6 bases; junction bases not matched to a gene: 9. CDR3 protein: CASSPDRVWNGYTF. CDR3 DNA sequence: TGTGCCAGCAGCCCCGACAGGGTTTGGAATGGCTACACCTTC.

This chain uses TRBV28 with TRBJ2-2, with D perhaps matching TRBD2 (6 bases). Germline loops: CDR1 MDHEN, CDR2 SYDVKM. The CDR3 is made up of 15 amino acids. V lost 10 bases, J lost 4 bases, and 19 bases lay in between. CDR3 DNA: TGTGCCATCTTAAAGGGGCAGGGAGGCACCGGGGAGCTGTTTTTT. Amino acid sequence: CAILKGQGGTGELFF.

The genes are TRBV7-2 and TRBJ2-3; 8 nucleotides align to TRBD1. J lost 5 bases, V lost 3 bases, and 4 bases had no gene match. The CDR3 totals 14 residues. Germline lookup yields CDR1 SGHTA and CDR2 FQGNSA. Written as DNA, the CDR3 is TGTGCCAGCAGCTTGGGACAGGTTCTAGATACGCAGTATTTT. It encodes CASSLGQVLDTQYF.

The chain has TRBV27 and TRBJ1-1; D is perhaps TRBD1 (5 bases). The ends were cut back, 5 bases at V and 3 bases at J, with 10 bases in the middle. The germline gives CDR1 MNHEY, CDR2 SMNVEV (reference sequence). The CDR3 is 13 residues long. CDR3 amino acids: CASSPQGHTEAFF. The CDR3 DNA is TGTGCCAGCAGTCCGCAGGGTCACACTGAAGCTTTCTTT.

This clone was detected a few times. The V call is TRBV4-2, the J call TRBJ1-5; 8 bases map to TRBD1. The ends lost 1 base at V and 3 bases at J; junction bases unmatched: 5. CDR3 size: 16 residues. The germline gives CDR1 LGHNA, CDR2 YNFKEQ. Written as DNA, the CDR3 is TGTGCCAGCAGCCAAGCCGGGACAGGAGCCAATCAGCCCCAGCATTTT. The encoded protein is CASSQAGTGANQPQHF.

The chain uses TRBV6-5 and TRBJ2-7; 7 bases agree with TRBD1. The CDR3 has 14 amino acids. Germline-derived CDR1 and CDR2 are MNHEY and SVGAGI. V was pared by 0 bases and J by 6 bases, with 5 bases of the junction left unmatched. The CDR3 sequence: CASSYSAQGIEQYF. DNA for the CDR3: TGTGCCAGCAGTTACTCAGCACAGGGGATCGAGCAGTACTTC.

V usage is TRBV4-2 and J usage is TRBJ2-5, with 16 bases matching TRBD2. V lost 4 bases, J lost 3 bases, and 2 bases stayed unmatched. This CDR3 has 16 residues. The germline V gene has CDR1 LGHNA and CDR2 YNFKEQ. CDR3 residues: CASSLGLAGGEETQYF. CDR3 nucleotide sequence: TGTGCCAGCAGCCTGGGACTAGCGGGGGGGGAAGAGACCCAGTACTTC.